What follows is one T cell receptor beta chain and its context. The data were obtained in a study of control samples from healthy donors and cancer patients. The method was immunoSEQ multiplex PCR; TCRdb's version includes in-frame clones alone and lacks a portion of them. Among about 120,000 clones, approximately 92% were seen once, and the ten largest hold around 0.6%. This receptor was identified in a man older than 75 with head and neck cancer. Sequencing was carried out using PBMCs.

Written as DNA, the CDR3 is TGCGCCAGCAGCCAAGATCCGGCGGCTAATGAAAAACTGTTTTTT. Protein sequence: CASSQDPAANEKLFF. V gene TRBV4-3 combines with J gene TRBJ1-4; D uncertain. From germline, CDR1 is LGHNA and CDR2 YSLEER. There are 15 residues in the CDR3. V shed 0 bases and J shed 3 bases, with 8 bases lying between them.